This is a list of T cell receptor beta chains from one sample in a study of blood T cell repertoires in COVID-19. The assay was immunoSEQ multiplex PCR, and TCRdb's table has in-frame clones only and misses some. The sample shows about 170,000 clones, 80% to 90% of them seen only once. Sequencing was done on a sample of peripheral blood. The source is a woman aged 50 to 60 with acute or convalescent COVID-19. The CDR3 runs from the conserved cysteine through the conserved F or W. D genes are given only for firm matches. Only some rows state a clone size, as once, few, many or a class for expanded clones.

CAWSQTEAFF,TGTGCCTGGAGTCAAACTGAAGCTTTCTTT,.,.,TRBV30,10,TRBJ1-1
CASRFGLIYEQYF,TGCGCCAGCAGGTTCGGACTCATCTACGAGCAGTACTTC,many,.,TRBV10-1,13,TRBJ2-7
CASRQGAIKTQYF,TGTGCCAGCAGACAGGGGGCTATAAAGACCCAGTACTTC,.,TRBD1,TRBV12-3/TRBV12-4,13,TRBJ2-5
CASSLGQGNEKLFF,TGCGCCAGCAGCTTAGGACAGGGGAACGAAAAACTGTTTTTT,.,TRBD1,TRBV5-1,14,TRBJ1-4
CASSQGPAGTGGRGYTF,TGCGCCAGCAGCCAAGGGCCGGCAGGGACAGGGGGTAGAGGCTACACCTTC,.,TRBD1,TRBV4-1,17,TRBJ1-2
CASGFQDITYEQYF,TGTGCTAGTGGTTTTCAGGACATAACCTACGAGCAGTACTTC,few,.,TRBV12-5,14,TRBJ2-7
CASSPGLAGGADTQYF,TGTGCCAGCAGCCCGGGACTAGCGGGAGGAGCAGATACGCAGTATTTT,.,TRBD2,TRBV5-6,16,TRBJ2-3
CASSSPPGQGFSGANVLTF,TGTGCCAGCAGCTCACCCCCGGGACAGGGTTTCTCTGGGGCCAACGTCCTGACTTTC,.,TRBD1,TRBV7-2,19,TRBJ2-6
CASSMPPGQETQYF,TGTGCCAGTAGTATGCCTCCGGGACAAGAGACCCAGTACTTC,.,.,TRBV19,14,TRBJ2-5
CASSETGSPNEKLFF,TGTGCCAGCAGCGAGACGGGGTCTCCCAATGAAAAACTGTTTTTT,.,.,TRBV5-5,15,TRBJ1-4
CASSYPGPGVNYGYTF,TGTGCCAGCAGTTACCCCGGACCAGGGGTTAACTATGGCTACACCTTC,.,.,TRBV6-2/TRBV6-3,16,TRBJ1-2
CASSPRDRDETQYF,TGTGCCAGCAGCCCCCGGGACAGGGATGAGACCCAGTACTTC,.,TRBD1,TRBV11-3,14,TRBJ2-5
CASSFLKIAGGGNEQFF,TGTGCCAGCAGCTTCCTCAAGATAGCGGGAGGGGGTAATGAGCAGTTCTTC,.,TRBD2,TRBV7-2,17,TRBJ2-1
CASRELAYTGELFF,TGTGCCTCCCGGGAGTTAGCTTACACCGGGGAGCTGTTTTTT,.,.,TRBV10-3,14,TRBJ2-2
CAIGGDRNTIYF,TGTGCCATTGGGGGGGACCGAAACACCATATATTTT,once,.,TRBV10-3,12,TRBJ1-3
CASSLGGTYGYTF,TGTGCCAGCAGCTTAGGGGGCACTTATGGCTACACCTTC,.,.,TRBV7-9,13,TRBJ1-2
CASSQGGQFTDTQYF,TGCGCCAGCAGCCAAGGGGGACAGTTCACAGATACGCAGTATTTT,.,TRBD1,TRBV4-1,15,TRBJ2-3
CAWSAQKQGAHGYTF,TGTGCCTGGAGTGCACAGAAGCAGGGGGCCCACGGCTACACCTTC,.,TRBD1,TRBV30,15,TRBJ1-2
CASSPVITPGDQPQHF,TGTGCCAGCAGCCCTGTGATTACCCCGGGGGATCAGCCCCAGCATTTT,.,.,TRBV6-2/TRBV6-3,16,TRBJ1-5
CASSSSTGKAGELFF,TGTGCCAGCTCATCAAGCACAGGGAAGGCCGGGGAGCTGTTTTTT,.,.,TRBV18,15,TRBJ2-2
CASSFSDSYTEAFF,TGTGCCAGCAGCTTTTCGGACAGCTACACTGAAGCTTTCTTT,.,.,TRBV28,14,TRBJ1-1
CASSRGGMGSGEQFF,TGTGCCAGCAGCCGGGGCGGGATGGGCTCGGGTGAGCAGTTCTTC,.,.,TRBV28,15,TRBJ2-1
CASSLEGLPAKLFF,TGTGCCAGCAGCTTGGAGGGACTGCCTGCAAAACTGTTTTTT,.,.,TRBV5-6,14,TRBJ1-4
CSVEVGQNTEAFF,TGCAGCGTTGAAGTTGGACAAAATACTGAAGCTTTCTTT,.,.,TRBV29-1,13,TRBJ1-1
CASSRGSYEQYF,TGTGCCAGCAGTCGGGGATCCTACGAGCAGTACTTC,.,.,TRBV6-2/TRBV6-3,12,TRBJ2-7
CASSIPLGGRGNTGELFF,TGTGCCAGCAGCATCCCTTTAGGCGGACGGGGGAACACCGGGGAGCTGTTTTTT,.,.,TRBV7-9,18,TRBJ2-2
CASTPDRVYGYTF,TGTGCCAGCACTCCCGACAGGGTCTATGGCTACACCTTC,once,TRBD1,TRBV12-3/TRBV12-4,13,TRBJ1-2
CASSLHLEQFF,TGTGCCAGCAGCTTACACCTTGAGCAGTTCTTC,.,.,TRBV5-6,11,TRBJ2-1
CASSWDTGLGYGYTF,TGTGCCAGCTCATGGGATACAGGGCTTGGCTATGGCTACACCTTC,.,.,TRBV18,15,TRBJ1-2
CSVVGRASSYNEQFF,TGCAGCGTTGTCGGGCGGGCCTCCTCCTACAATGAGCAGTTCTTC,.,.,TRBV29-1,15,TRBJ2-1
CASGWRGAGVGSNQPQHF,TGTGCCAGCGGCTGGCGGGGGGCAGGGGTGGGTAGCAATCAGCCCCAGCATTTT,.,.,TRBV27,18,TRBJ1-5
CASSLAPLAGAYEQYF,TGCGCCAGCAGCTTGGCCCCTCTAGCGGGAGCCTACGAGCAGTACTTC,.,TRBD2,TRBV5-1,16,TRBJ2-7
CASSLDIYKGDEQFF,TGTGCCAGCAGCTTAGATATTTATAAGGGGGATGAGCAGTTCTTC,.,.,TRBV11-3,15,TRBJ2-1
CASSRTTEAFF,TGTGCCAGCTCTAGGACAACTGAAGCTTTCTTT,.,.,TRBV18,11,TRBJ1-1
CAWRGGVDNSPLHF,TGTGCCTGGAGGGGGGGAGTAGATAATTCACCCCTCCACTTT,.,.,TRBV30,14,TRBJ1-6
CASSDEMDRASYEQYF,TGTGCCAGCAGTGATGAGATGGACAGGGCTTCCTACGAGCAGTACTTC,.,TRBD1,TRBV2,16,TRBJ2-7
CASSQRKTGQETQYF,TGTGCCAGCTCACAGAGAAAGACAGGACAAGAGACCCAGTACTTC,.,.,TRBV18,15,TRBJ2-5
CASSEGLGYTF,TGTGCCAGCAGTGAGGGCTTAGGCTACACCTTC,.,.,TRBV6-6,11,TRBJ1-2
CAKTGSKAFF,TGCGCCAAGACAGGGAGTAAAGCTTTCTTT,once,TRBD1,TRBV5-1,10,TRBJ1-1
CASSLDGRGTYEQYF,TGTGCCAGCAGTCTGGACGGGAGAGGAACCTACGAGCAGTACTTC,.,.,TRBV25-1,15,TRBJ2-7
CATRGPSTDTQYF,TGTGCCACCCGCGGCCCAAGCACAGATACGCAGTATTTT,once,.,TRBV7-3,13,TRBJ2-3
CASSPSTGSDEQYF,TGTGCCAGCAGTCCATCGACAGGGTCCGACGAGCAGTACTTC,.,TRBD1,TRBV28,14,TRBJ2-7
CASSVGAGGLYTQYF,TGTGCCAGCAGCGTAGGAGCGGGGGGGCTTTATACGCAGTATTTT,.,TRBD2,TRBV9,15,TRBJ2-3
CASSMGQYNSPLHF,TGTGCCAGTAGTATGGGCCAGTATAATTCACCCCTCCACTTT,.,.,TRBV19,14,TRBJ1-6
CASSISGGDSPLHF,TGTGCCAGTAGTATATCAGGGGGCGATTCACCCCTCCACTTT,.,TRBD1,TRBV19,14,TRBJ1-6
CAISMGHTNTEAFF,TGTGCCATCAGCATGGGACATACGAACACTGAAGCTTTCTTT,.,.,TRBV10-3,14,TRBJ1-1